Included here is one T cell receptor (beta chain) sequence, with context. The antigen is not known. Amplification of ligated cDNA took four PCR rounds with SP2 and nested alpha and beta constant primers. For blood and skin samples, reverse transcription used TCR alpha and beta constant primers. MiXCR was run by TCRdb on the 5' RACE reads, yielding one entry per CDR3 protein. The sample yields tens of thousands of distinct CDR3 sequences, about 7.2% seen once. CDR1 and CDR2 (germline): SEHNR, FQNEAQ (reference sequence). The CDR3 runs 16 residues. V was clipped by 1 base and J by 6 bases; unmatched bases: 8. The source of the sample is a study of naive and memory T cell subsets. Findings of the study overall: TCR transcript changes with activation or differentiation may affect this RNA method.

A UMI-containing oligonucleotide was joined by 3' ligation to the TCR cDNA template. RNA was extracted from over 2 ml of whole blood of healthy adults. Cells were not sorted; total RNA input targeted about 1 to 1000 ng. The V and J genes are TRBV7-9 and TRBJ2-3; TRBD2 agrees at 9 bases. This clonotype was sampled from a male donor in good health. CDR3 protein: CASSLGEGTSSDTQYF. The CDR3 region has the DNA TGTGCCAGCAGCTTAGGTGAAGGGACTAGCTCGGATACGCAGTATTTT. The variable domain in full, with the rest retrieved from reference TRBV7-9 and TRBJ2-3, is DTGVSQNPRHKITKRGQNVTFRCDPISEHNRLYWYRQTLGQGPEFLTYFQNEAQLEKSRLLSDRFSAERPKGSFSTLEIQRTEQGDSAMYLCASSLGEGTSSDTQYFGPGTRLTVL.